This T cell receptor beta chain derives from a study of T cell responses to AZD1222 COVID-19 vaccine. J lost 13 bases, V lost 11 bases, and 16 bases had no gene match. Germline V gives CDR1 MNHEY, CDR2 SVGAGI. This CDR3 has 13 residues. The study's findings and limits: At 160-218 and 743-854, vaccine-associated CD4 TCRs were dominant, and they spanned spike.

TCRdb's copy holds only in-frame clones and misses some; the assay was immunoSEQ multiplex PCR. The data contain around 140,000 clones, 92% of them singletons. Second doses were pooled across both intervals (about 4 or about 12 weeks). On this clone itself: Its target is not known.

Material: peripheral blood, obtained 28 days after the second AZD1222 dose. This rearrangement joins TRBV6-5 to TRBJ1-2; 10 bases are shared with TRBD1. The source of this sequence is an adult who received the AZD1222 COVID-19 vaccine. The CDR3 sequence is CASRGGQGFYSTF. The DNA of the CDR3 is TGTGCCTCACGCGGGGGACAGGGGTTTTATTCCACCTTC.